Listed here are 25 T cell receptor beta chains from one sample, sequenced in a study of immune heterogeneity within non-small cell lung tumors. Multiplex PCR amplified the TCR beta CDR3 region. Its first round ran for approximately 10 cycles with 32 V and 13 J primers. TCRdb ran MiXCR on the multiplex PCR reads and lists one entry per CDR3 protein. This sample yields 15,000 or so distinct CDR3 sequences, of which about 30% are seen a single time; around 5.2% belongs to the top ten. At about 600 ng per sample, bulk tumor genomic DNA provided the template. While surgery was under way, several biopsies spaced far apart were taken per primary tumor. These patients got curative surgery after being newly diagnosed with untreated non-small cell lung cancer. The sequenced sample consisted of lung tumor tissue. These receptors all stem from a man in his forties with non-small cell lung cancer.

CDR3 sequence: CASSQTARALETGELFF. The DNA for the CDR3 is TGTGCCAGCTCACAAACGGCACGGGCCCTCGAGACCGGGGAGCTGTTTTTT. J is TRBJ2-2 and V is TRBV18; D gene ambiguous. CDR1 KGHSH and CDR2 LQKENI come from the germline V gene. The germline V and J ends were trimmed by 4 bases and 5 bases, with 20 bases remaining between them. The CDR3 loop spans 17 amino acids.

In its sample, this clonotype ranks as medium-sized. This chain joins TRBV5-1 and TRBJ2-7, with 8 bases fitting TRBD1. Germline V gene data show CDR1 as SGHRS and CDR2 as YFSETQ. The CDR3 is made up of 14 amino acids. Trimming cost V 9 bases and J 6 bases; bases outside gene matches: 14. The CDR3 nucleotides are TGCGCCACAGCTTCCGGACAGGGTGGGATCGAGCAGTACTTC. Its protein product is CATASGQGGIEQYF.

This clonotype was observed many times. The V and J genes are TRBV9 and TRBJ2-7; D remains unclear. Trimming removed 4 bases from V and 4 bases from J, with 6 bases in between. Per the germline V gene, CDR1 is SGDLS and CDR2 is YYNGEE. The CDR3 is 11 residues long. The CDR3 protein is CASSRGYEQYF. CDR3 coding DNA: TGTGCCAGCAGCCGCGGATACGAGCAGTACTTC.

The rearrangement uses TRBV6-5 and TRBJ2-2, with TRBD1 matching over 8 bases. V gave up 2 bases and J gave up 7 bases; unmatched junction bases: 9. The germline V gene has CDR1 MNHEY and CDR2 SVGAGI. The CDR3 runs to 16 residues. CDR3 nucleotides: TGTGCCAGCAGTTACGGCCAGGGGGCGCGTGGCGGGGAGCTGTTTTTT. Amino acid sequence: CASSYGQGARGGELFF.

This clonotype is medium-sized within its sample. The chain combines TRBV4-3 with TRBJ2-1; D perhaps matches TRBD1 (5 bases). V was clipped by 0 bases and J by 4 bases, with 10 bases between them. The CDR3 has 15 residues. Per germline, CDR1 LGHNA and CDR2 YSLEER. CDR3 sequence reads: CASSQDPGHYNEQFF. The CDR3 bases are TGCGCCAGCAGCCAAGACCCAGGGCATTACAATGAGCAGTTCTTC.

CDR3 region: CASSYSGGEGREAFF. In nucleotides, the CDR3 is TGTGCCAGCAGTTACTCGGGAGGGGAGGGACGGGAAGCTTTCTTT. This sequence joins TRBV6-5 and TRBJ1-1; the D gene is possibly TRBD1 (5 bases). This CDR3 has 15 amino acids. Germline V lookup: CDR1 MNHEY, CDR2 SVGAGI. With 0 bases removed from V and 8 bases from J, the gap between germline ends came to 16 bases.

For this clonotype: The junction departs from the called germline gene at one end, perhaps through a read error. This rearrangement joins TRBV5-6 to TRBJ2-3; 7 bases align to TRBD1. Germline CDR1 and CDR2: SGHDT and YYEEEE. The CDR3 runs 13 residues. The CDR3 spells CASSLGPGQSIPF. The CDR3 bases are TGTGCCAGCAGCTTGGGTCCGGGACAGTCGATCCCATTC.

The chain couples TRBV11-3 to TRBJ2-1; 12 positions agree with TRBD1. The CDR3 contains 16 residues. CDR1 is SGHNT, CDR2 YENEEA, per germline. Trimming cost V 0 bases and J 8 bases; bases outside gene matches: 5. The CDR3 coding sequence is TGTGCCAGCAGCTTAGAAGGGACAGGGGGCTTCTATGAGCAGTTCTTC. This translates into CASSLEGTGGFYEQFF.

Many counts were recorded for this clonotype. The rearrangement joins TRBV20-1 to TRBJ2-3, with TRBD2 identical over 7 bases. CDR1 and CDR2 (germline): DFQATT, SNEGSKA (reference sequence). The J segment lost 7 bases and the V segment lost 5 bases, leaving 18 bases of the junction unmatched. CDR3 length: 16 residues. The CDR3 nucleotides read TGCAGTGCTCGAATTATGGGAGCGGGAAGAGTAAATACGCAGTATTTT. Translation gives CSARIMGAGRVNTQYF.

By proportion, this clonotype is medium-sized. The chain combines TRBV30 with TRBJ2-7; 10 bases match TRBD1. This CDR3 has 15 residues. The germline V gene has CDR1 GTSNPN and CDR2 SVGIG (reference sequence). V lost 0 bases to trimming and J lost 2 bases; unmatched junction nucleotides: 4. The DNA for the CDR3 is TGTGCCTGGAGTGTCCGGGACAGGGGAGCCTACGAGCAGTACTTC. Its protein product is CAWSVRDRGAYEQYF.

This clonotype was detected many times. V gene TRBV7-2 combines with J gene TRBJ2-1; 11 bases map to TRBD2. V was clipped by 5 bases and J by 5 bases; unmatched bases: 5. Germline V gives CDR1 SGHTA, CDR2 FQGNSA. The CDR3 sequence is 15 residues long. The CDR3 sequence is CASSETSGINNEQFF. CDR3 nucleotides: TGTGCCAGCAGCGAGACTAGCGGGATCAACAATGAGCAGTTCTTC.

With respect to this clonotype: A single base separates this from a much larger clone, so it may be a read error. V gene TRBV19 combines with J gene TRBJ2-7; 9 positions match TRBD2. J was trimmed by 7 bases and V by 3 bases; bases with no gene match: 7. Germline lookup yields CDR1 LNHDA and CDR2 SQIVND (reference sequence). The CDR3 runs to 14 residues. CDR3 in amino acids: CASSIFAGGKEQYF. The CDR3 DNA sequence: TGTGCCAGTAGTATCTTTGCGGGAGGGAAAGAGCAGTACTTC.

Details on this clonotype: A much bigger clone sits one base away, suggesting this may be a read error. This rearrangement joins TRBV6-5 to TRBJ2-7; the D gene is possibly TRBD2 (5 bases). Germline assignment: CDR1 MNHEY and CDR2 SVGAGI. The CDR3 contains 13 residues. CDR3 sequence reads: CASSYGSSFEQYF. Written as DNA, the CDR3 is TGTGCCAGCAGTTACGGGAGCTCCTTCGAGCAGTACTTC.

This clonotype has just a few counts. The chain links TRBV30 to TRBJ2-5, with D maybe TRBD1 (6 bases). In germline, CDR1 is GTSNPN, CDR2 SVGIG (reference sequence). Deletions cut 2 bases from V and 2 bases from J, with 12 bases between. The CDR3 runs 14 residues. This chain's CDR3 is CAWSPRGGQETQYF. The CDR3 DNA follows: TGTGCCTGGAGTCCAAGAGGGGGTCAAGAGACCCAGTACTTC.

By its share, this clonotype is medium-sized (0.01 to 0.1%). The chain employs TRBV6-1 and TRBJ1-1; TRBD1 matches at 7 bases. Germline V CDR1 and CDR2: MNHNS, SASEGT. With V trimmed by 1 base and J by 3 bases, 2 bases remained unmatched. CDR3 length: 14 amino acids. CDR3: CASSEDRGDTEAFF. The CDR3 DNA is TGTGCCAGCAGTGAAGACAGGGGTGACACTGAAGCTTTCTTT.

A note on this clonotype: Relative to the germline gene, one junction end is altered; a read error may explain this. J is TRBJ2-5 and V is TRBV27; tentative D call: TRBD2 (6 bases). Germline CDR1 reads MNHEY; CDR2 reads SMNVEV (reference sequence). This CDR3 has 13 residues. This CDR3 is CAISLRRGETQYF. CDR3 in DNA: TGTGCCATCAGTTTGAGGCGGGGAGAGACCCAGTACTTC.

The chain combines TRBV11-2 with TRBJ2-3; 10 bases map to TRBD2. This CDR3 has 15 residues. V lost 6 bases and J lost 1; bases outside the gene matches: 4. CDR1 is SGHAT and CDR2 is FQNNGV in the germline V gene. DNA of the CDR3: TGTGCCAGCAGTTCTAGCGGGAGCCGCACAGATACGCAGTATTTT. Protein: CASSSSGSRTDTQYF.

The V call is TRBV6-2 or TRBV6-3, the J call TRBJ2-5; 11 nucleotides align to TRBD2. Trimming cost V 6 bases and J 4 bases; bases outside gene matches: 4. The CDR3 is 14 amino acids. Germline V CDR1 and CDR2: MNHEY, SVGEGT. The CDR3 DNA follows: TGTGCCAGCAGACCTACTAGCGGGAGAGAGACCCAGTACTTC. It translates to CASRPTSGRETQYF.

About this clonotype itself: A much bigger clone sits one base away, suggesting this may be a read error. The chain combines TRBV4-1 with TRBJ2-7; TRBD1 is a possible D gene (5 bases). The CDR3 contains 15 residues. Germline values: CDR1 MGHRA, CDR2 YSYEKL. For the CDR3, the DNA is TGCGCCAGCAGCCAAGGACAGATCTCCTCCTACGAGCGGTACTTC. This encodes CASSQGQISSYERYF.

This clonotype was observed once. This may be a read error, as it is one base from a much larger clone. This chain connects TRBV19 to TRBJ1-5, with a tentative D call TRBD1 (5 bases). V was pared by 10 bases and J by 0 bases, with 13 bases between. The CDR3 is made up of 14 amino acids. CDR1 is LNHDA and CDR2 is SQIVND in the germline V gene (reference sequence). CDR3: CATTGGYSNQPQHF. The CDR3, as DNA: TGTGCCACTACGGGGGGATATAGCAATCAGCCCCAGCATTTT.

As concerns this clonotype: This could be a read error, since a much larger clone is one nucleotide away. The chain couples TRBV4-1 to TRBJ1-5, with D hard to call. The CDR3 totals 15 residues. V lost 1 base and J 3 bases, leaving 10 bases between the germline ends. Germline V lookup: CDR1 MGHRA, CDR2 YSYEKL. The CDR3 DNA follows: TGCGCCAGCAGCCAAGCCTTGCCACCCAATCAGCCCCAGCATTTT. As protein: CASSQALPPNQPQHF.

The sample holds a few counts of this clonotype. The V and J genes are TRBV19 and TRBJ2-7; TRBD2 is a possible D gene (5 bases). With 3 bases removed from V and 3 bases from J, the gap between germline ends came to 18 bases. The germline gives CDR1 LNHDA, CDR2 SQIVND (reference sequence). CDR3 length: 16 residues. The CDR3 nucleotides are TGTGCCAGTAGTATGTCCTACCTAGGAGGTGGCTACGAGCAGTACTTC. Its protein is CASSMSYLGGGYEQYF.

A word on this clonotype: The junction and the germline gene differ at one end; a read error may be behind it. This chain uses TRBV7-6 with TRBJ2-1; 8 positions match TRBD2. The CDR3 runs 15 residues. Germline V CDR1 and CDR2: SGHVS, FNYEAQ. The CDR3 sequence: CASSSTSGGYNGQFF. CDR3 DNA: TGTGCCAGCAGCTCAACTAGCGGAGGTTACAATGGGCAGTTCTTC. The full variable domain, its missing parts supplied by reference TRBV7-6 and TRBJ2-1, is GAGVSQSPRYKVTKRGQDVALRCDPISGHVSLYWYRQALGQGPEFLTYFNYEAQQDKSGLPNDRFSAERPEGSISTLTIQRTEQRDSAMYRCASSSTSGGYNGQFFGPGTRLTVL.

On this clonotype: A much larger clone differs from this one at a single base, so this may be a read error. V and J are TRBV3-1 and TRBJ2-7, with a possible D match to TRBD2 (5 bases). The CDR3 spans 14 residues. From germline, CDR1 is LGHDT and CDR2 YNNKEL (reference sequence). The CDR3 reads CASSQGIRGQELYF. In nucleotides, the CDR3 is TGTGCCAGCAGCCAAGGAATCAGAGGGCAAGAGCTGTACTTC.

This clonotype rates as medium-sized (0.01 to 0.1%). V and J are TRBV6-2 or TRBV6-3 and TRBJ2-7; 9 positions match TRBD1. This CDR3 comprises 15 residues. The trim removed 2 bases at V and 5 bases at J, leaving 7 bases unmatched. Germline assignment: CDR1 MNHEY and CDR2 SVGEGT. CDR3 nucleotide sequence: TGTGCCAGCAGTTACCCAAGGGGACAGGGTCACGAGCAGTACTTC. Amino acids: CASSYPRGQGHEQYF.